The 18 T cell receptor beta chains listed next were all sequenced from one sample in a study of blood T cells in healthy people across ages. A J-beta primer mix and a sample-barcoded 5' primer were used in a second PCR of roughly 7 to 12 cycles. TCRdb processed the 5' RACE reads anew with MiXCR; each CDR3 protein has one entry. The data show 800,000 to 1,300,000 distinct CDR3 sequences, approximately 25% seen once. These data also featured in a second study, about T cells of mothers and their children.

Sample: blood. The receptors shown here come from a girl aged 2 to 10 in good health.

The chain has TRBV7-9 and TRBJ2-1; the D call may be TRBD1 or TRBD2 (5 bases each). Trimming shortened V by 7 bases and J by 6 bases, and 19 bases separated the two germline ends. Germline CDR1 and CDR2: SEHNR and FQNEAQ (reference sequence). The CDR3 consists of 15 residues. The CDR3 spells CASMIRDPGSNEQFF. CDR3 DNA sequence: TGTGCCAGCATGATAAGGGACCCCGGTAGCAATGAGCAGTTCTTC.

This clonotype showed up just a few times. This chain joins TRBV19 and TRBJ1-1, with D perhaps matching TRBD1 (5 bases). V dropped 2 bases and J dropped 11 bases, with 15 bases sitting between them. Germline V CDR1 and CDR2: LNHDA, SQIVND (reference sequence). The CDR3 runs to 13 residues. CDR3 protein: CASSIPDSYSAFF. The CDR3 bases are TGTGCCAGTAGTATACCCGACAGTTACTCTGCTTTCTTT.

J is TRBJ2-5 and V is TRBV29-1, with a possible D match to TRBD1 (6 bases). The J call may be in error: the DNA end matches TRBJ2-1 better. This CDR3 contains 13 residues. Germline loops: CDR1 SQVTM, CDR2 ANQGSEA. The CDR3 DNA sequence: TGCAGCGTTCAGCCCCGACAGGCGTTAGGGCAGTTCTTC. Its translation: CSVQPRQALGQFF.

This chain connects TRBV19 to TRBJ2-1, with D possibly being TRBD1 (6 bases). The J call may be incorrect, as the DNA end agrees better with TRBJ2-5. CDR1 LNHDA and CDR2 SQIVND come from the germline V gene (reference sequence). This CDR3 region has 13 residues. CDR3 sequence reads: CASTWGLGETQYF. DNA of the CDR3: TGTGCCAGTACTTGGGGGCTTGGAGAGACCCAGTACTTC.

The CDR3 DNA follows: TGCAGTGCTAGAGGACAGGGAAGTTTGCACGGCTACACCTTC. This sequence encodes CSARGQGSLHGYTF. This rearrangement joins TRBV20-1 to TRBJ1-2; the match to TRBD1 covers 7 bases. Looked up from germline, CDR1 is DFQATT and CDR2 is SNEGSKA (reference sequence). The J segment lost 8 bases and the V segment lost 1 base, leaving 10 bases of the junction unmatched. The CDR3 has 14 residues.

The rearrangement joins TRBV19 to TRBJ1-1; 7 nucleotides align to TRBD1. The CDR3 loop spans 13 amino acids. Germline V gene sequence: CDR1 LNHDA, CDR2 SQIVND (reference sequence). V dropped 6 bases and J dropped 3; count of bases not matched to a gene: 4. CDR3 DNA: TGTGCCAGTAGCGACAGGGCGGACACTGAAGCTTTCTTT. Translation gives CASSDRADTEAFF.

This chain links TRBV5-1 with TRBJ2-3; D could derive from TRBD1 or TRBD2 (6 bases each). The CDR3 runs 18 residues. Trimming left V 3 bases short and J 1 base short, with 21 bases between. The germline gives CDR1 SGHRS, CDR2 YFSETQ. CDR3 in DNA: TGCGCCAGCAGCTGGGACGGGGGCGGAGGAGGGCGCACAGATACGCAGTATTTT. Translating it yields CASSWDGGGGGRTDTQYF. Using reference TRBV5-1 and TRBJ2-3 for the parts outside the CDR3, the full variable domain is KAGVTQTPRYLIKTRGQQVTLSCSPISGHRSVSWYQQTPGQGLQFLFEYFSETQRNKGNFPGRFSGRQFSNSRSEMNVSTLELGDSALYLCASSWDGGGGGRTDTQYFGPGTRLTVL.

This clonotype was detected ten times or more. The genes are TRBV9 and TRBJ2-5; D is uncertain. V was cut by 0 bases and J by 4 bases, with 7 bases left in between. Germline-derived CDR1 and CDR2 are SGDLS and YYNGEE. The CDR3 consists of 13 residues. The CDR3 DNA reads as TGTGCCAGCAGCGTAGCTGGGCGAGAGACCCAGTACTTC. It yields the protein CASSVAGRETQYF.

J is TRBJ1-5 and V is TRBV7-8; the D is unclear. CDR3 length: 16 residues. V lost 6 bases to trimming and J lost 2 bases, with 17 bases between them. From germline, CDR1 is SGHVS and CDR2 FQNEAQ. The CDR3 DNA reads TGTGCCAGCAGTTCAGCGTTCGGGGATCGCAATCAGCCCCAGCATTTT. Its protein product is CASSSAFGDRNQPQHF.

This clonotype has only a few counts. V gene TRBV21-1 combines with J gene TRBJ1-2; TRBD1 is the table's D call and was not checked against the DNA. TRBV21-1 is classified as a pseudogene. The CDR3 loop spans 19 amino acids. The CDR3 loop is CASSNPGRVNGGANYGYTF. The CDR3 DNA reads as TGTGCCAGCAGCAACCCGGGACGGGTAAATGGGGGAGCTAACTATGGCTACACCTTC.

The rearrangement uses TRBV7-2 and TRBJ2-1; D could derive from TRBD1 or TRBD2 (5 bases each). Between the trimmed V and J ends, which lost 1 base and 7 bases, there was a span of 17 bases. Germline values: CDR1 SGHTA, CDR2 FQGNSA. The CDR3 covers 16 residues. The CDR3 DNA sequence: TGTGCCAGCAGCTTAGAGGGACCCGGCCGGGGTAATGAGCAGTTCTTC. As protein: CASSLEGPGRGNEQFF.

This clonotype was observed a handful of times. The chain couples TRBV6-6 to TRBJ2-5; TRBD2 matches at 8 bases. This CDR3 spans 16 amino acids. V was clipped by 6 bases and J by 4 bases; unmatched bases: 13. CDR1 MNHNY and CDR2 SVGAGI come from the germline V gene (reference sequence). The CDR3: CASSQKSGRDPETQYF. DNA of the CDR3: TGTGCCAGCAGCCAAAAGAGCGGGAGAGACCCAGAGACCCAGTACTTC.

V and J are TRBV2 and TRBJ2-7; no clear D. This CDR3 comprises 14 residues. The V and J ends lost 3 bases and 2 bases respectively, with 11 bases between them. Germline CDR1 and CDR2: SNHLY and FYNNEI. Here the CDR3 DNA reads TGTGCCAGCAGTGATTTCCGCAGAGCCTACGAGCAGTACTTC. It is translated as CASSDFRRAYEQYF.

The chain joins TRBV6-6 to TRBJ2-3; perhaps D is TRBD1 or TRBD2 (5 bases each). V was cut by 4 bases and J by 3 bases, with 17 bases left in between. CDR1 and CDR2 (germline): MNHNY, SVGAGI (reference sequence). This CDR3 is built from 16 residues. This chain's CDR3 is CASSSGTQDLTDTQYF. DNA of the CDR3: TGTGCCAGCAGTTCTGGGACCCAAGATTTGACAGATACGCAGTATTTT.

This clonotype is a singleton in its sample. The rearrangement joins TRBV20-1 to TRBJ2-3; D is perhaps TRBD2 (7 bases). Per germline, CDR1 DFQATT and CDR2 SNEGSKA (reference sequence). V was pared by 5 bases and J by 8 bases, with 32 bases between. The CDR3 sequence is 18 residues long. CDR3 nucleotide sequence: TGCAGTGCTGGGGGACAAATGCGGGAGTTAAAAAGAGTGGGTACGCAGTATTTT. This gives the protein CSAGGQMRELKRVGTQYF.

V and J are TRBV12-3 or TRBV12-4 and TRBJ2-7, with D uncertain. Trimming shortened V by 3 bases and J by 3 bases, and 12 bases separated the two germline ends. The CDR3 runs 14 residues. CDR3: CASSFHGFHYEQYF. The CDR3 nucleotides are TGTGCCAGCAGTTTCCATGGGTTTCACTACGAGCAGTACTTC.

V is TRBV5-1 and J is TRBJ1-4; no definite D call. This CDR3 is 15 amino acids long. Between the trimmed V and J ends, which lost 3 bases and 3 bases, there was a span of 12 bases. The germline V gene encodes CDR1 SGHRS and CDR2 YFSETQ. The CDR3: CASSSVAPPNEKLFF. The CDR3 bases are TGCGCCAGCAGCTCGGTGGCACCTCCTAATGAAAAACTGTTTTTT.

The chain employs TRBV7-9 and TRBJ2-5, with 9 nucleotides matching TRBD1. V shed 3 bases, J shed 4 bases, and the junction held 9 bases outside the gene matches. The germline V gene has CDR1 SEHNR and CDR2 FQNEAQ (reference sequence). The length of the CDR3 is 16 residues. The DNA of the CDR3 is TGTGCCAGCAGCTTGCTCCTCGGACAGGGGTTAGAGACCCAGTACTTC. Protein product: CASSLLLGQGLETQYF.